This is a list of T cell receptor beta chains from one sample in a study of HIV-infected patients and healthy controls. TCRdb re-derived calls from the 5' RACE reads in MiXCR, one entry per CDR3 protein. The sample has about 9,600 distinct CDR3 sequences, approximately 7% seen once; the top ten hold around 36%. Sequencing was performed on blood, taken before antiretroviral therapy. These receptors were collected from an adult with HIV infection. The CDR3 runs from the conserved cysteine through the conserved F or W. A D gene is named only where the DNA matches it firmly. A row's size may be missing; if present it is once, few, many or a size class.

j_gene	abundance	d_gene	v_gene	CDR3aa	CDR3nt
TRBJ1-3	many	.	TRBV10-3	CAISAGTSGNTIYF	TGTGCCATCAGTGCAGGGACCTCTGGAAACACCATATATTTT
TRBJ2-2	many	TRBD1	TRBV10-3	CAISPSEGGQGITGELFF	TGTGCCATCAGCCCGTCAGAGGGGGGACAGGGCATTACCGGGGAGCTGTTTTTT
TRBJ2-3	hyperexpanded	.	TRBV12-3/TRBV12-4	CASSFGGLADTQYF	TGTGCCAGCAGTTTCGGGGGGCTCGCAGATACGCAGTATTTT
TRBJ1-1	many	.	TRBV4-2	CASSQDRARANTEAFF	TGTGCCAGCAGCCAAGATCGTGCGAGGGCGAACACTGAAGCTTTCTTT
TRBJ2-7	many	.	TRBV27	CASSSGSGPYEQYF	TGTGCCAGCAGTTCCGGATCCGGACCCTACGAGCAGTACTTC
TRBJ2-2	.	.	TRBV7-6	CASSLEAQTGWELAGELFF	TGTGCCAGCAGCTTAGAGGCGCAGACAGGCTGGGAGCTCGCCGGGGAGCTGTTTTTT
TRBJ1-5	medium-sized	.	TRBV6-5	CASSHNLNFNQPQHF	TGTGCCAGCAGTCACAATTTAAATTTTAATCAGCCCCAGCATTTT
TRBJ2-2	many	.	TRBV3-1	CASKASELNTGELFF	TGTGCCAGCAAAGCTTCTGAATTGAACACCGGGGAGCTGTTTTTT
TRBJ2-7	few	TRBD2	TRBV6-6	CASRPTSGGPNEQYF	TGTGCCAGCAGGCCGACTAGCGGGGGTCCCAACGAGCAGTACTTC
TRBJ2-3	few	.	TRBV11-2	CASSLVDTQYF	TGTGCCAGCAGCTTAGTGGATACGCAGTATTTT
TRBJ2-1	.	.	TRBV12-3/TRBV12-4	CASRNYNEQFF	TGTGCCAGCAGAAATTACAATGAGCAGTTCTTC
TRBJ2-3	many	.	TRBV7-3	CASSLGTPTDTQYF	TGTGCCAGCAGCCTCGGGACTCCGACAGATACGCAGTATTTT
TRBJ1-5	few	.	TRBV19	CASSTPRKGSNQPQHF	TGTGCCAGTAGTACCCCGAGGAAGGGGAGCAATCAGCCCCAGCATTTT
TRBJ2-7	.	TRBD1	TRBV6-2/TRBV6-3	CASSSPRQGARMEQYF	TGTGCCAGCAGTTCACCTAGACAGGGGGCGAGGATGGAGCAGTACTTC
TRBJ2-7	many	TRBD1	TRBV27	CASSLRPGQGEPEQYF	TGTGCCAGCAGTTTACGCCCGGGACAGGGGGAACCCGAGCAGTACTTC
TRBJ1-1	many	.	TRBV5-1	CASSFMGARNTEAFF	TGCGCCAGCAGCTTTATGGGGGCCCGGAACACTGAAGCTTTCTTT
TRBJ1-5	many	.	TRBV29-1	CSTTRDTNQPQHF	TGCAGCACAACCCGGGACACCAATCAGCCCCAGCATTTT
TRBJ2-3	many	TRBD2	TRBV7-9	CASYKGGGTDTQYF	TGTGCCAGCTATAAGGGAGGGGGCACAGATACGCAGTATTTT
TRBJ1-5	many	.	TRBV19	CASSSDYSNQPQHF	TGTGCCAGTAGTAGTGATTACAGCAATCAGCCCCAGCATTTT
TRBJ1-5	many	.	TRBV5-5	CASSLDFQPQHF	TGTGCCAGCAGCTTGGATTTTCAGCCCCAGCATTTT
TRBJ2-1	medium-sized	.	TRBV7-6	CASSWGIRDNEQFF	TGTGCCAGCAGCTGGGGTATCAGGGACAATGAGCAGTTCTTC
TRBJ2-7	many	TRBD2	TRBV10-3	CAIRRGTRMDEQYF	TGTGCCATCAGGCGGGGGACGAGGATGGATGAGCAGTACTTC
TRBJ1-1	medium-sized	.	TRBV7-9	CASSLWGTEAFF	TGTGCCAGCAGCTTATGGGGAACTGAAGCTTTCTTT
TRBJ1-1	few	.	TRBV28	CASSFGATEAFF	TGTGCCAGCAGTTTCGGGGCCACTGAAGCTTTCTTT
TRBJ2-7	many	TRBD2	TRBV5-1	CASSFELAGGQGSYEQYF	TGCGCCAGCAGCTTCGAACTAGCGGGGGGCCAAGGATCCTACGAGCAGTACTTC
TRBJ1-3	many	.	TRBV10-2	CASSEIPTDRYTIYF	TGCGCCAGCAGCGAGATCCCAACCGACAGATACACCATATATTTT
TRBJ1-5	many	.	TRBV7-9	CASSLHDGEPQHF	TGTGCCAGCAGCCTACACGACGGGGAGCCCCAGCATTTT
TRBJ1-3	many	.	TRBV20-1	CSARWDKGNTIYF	TGCAGTGCTAGGTGGGACAAGGGAAACACCATATATTTT
TRBJ1-2	many	.	TRBV9	CASSVGTDNYGYTF	TGTGCCAGCAGCGTAGGGACAGACAACTATGGCTACACCTTC